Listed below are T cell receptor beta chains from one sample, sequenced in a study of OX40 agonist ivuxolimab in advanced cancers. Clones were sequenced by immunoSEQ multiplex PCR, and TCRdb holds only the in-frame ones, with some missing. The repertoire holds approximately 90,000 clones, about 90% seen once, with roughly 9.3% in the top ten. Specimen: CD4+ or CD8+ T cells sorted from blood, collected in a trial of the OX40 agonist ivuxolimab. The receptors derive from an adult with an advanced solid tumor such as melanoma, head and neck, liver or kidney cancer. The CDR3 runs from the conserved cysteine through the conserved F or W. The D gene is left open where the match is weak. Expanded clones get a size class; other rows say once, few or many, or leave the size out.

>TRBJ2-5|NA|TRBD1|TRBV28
TGTGCCAGCAGTGTCGACAGGGCCCACGAGACCCAGTACTTC
CASSVDRAHETQYF
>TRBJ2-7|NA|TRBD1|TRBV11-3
TGTGCCAGCAGCTCGTTCGACAGGGCTGGGTACGAGCAGTACTTC
CASSSFDRAGYEQYF
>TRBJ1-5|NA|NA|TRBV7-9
TGTGCCAGCAGCTTATGGGACAACTGGATCCAGCCCCAGCATTTT
CASSLWDNWIQPQHF
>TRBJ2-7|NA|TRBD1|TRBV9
TGTGCCAGCAGTCAAGACCGGGACAGGGGTAACTACGAGCAGTACTTC
CASSQDRDRGNYEQYF
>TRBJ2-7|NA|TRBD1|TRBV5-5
TGTGCCAGCAGCTTGGACAGGGGCTTGTACGAGCAGTACTTC
CASSLDRGLYEQYF
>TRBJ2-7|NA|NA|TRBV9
TGTGCCAGCAGTGACCTCTACGAGCAGTACTTC
CASSDLYEQYF
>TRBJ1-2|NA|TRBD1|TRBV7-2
TGTGCCAGCAGCCCGGGACAGGAAGTTGGGGGCTACACCTTC
CASSPGQEVGGYTF
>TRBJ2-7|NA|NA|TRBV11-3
TGTGCCAGCACCAGGAGTCAGGTCGCCTACGAGCAGTACTTC
CASTRSQVAYEQYF
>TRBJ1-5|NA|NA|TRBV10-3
TGTGCCATCAGTGAGTCCCTTGACATCCCAGATCAGCCCCAGCATTTT
CAISESLDIPDQPQHF
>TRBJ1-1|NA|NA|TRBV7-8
TGTGCCAGCAGCTTAGGTTGGAACACTGAAGCTTTCTTT
CASSLGWNTEAFF
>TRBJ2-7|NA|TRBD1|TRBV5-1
TGCGCCAGCAGCTCTCGGACAGGTTCAGGCCCTGACCTCTACGAGCAGTACTTC
CASSSRTGSGPDLYEQYF
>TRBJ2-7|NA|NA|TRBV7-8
TGTGCCAGCAGCTTATTCTTCTCTTCTAGGGAGGTGCAGTACTTC
CASSLFFSSREVQYF
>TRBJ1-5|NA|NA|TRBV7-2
TGTGCCAGCAGCCTAGGACAAATCAATCAGCCCCAGCATTTT
CASSLGQINQPQHF
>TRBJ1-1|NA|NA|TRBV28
TGTGCCACCCGCCGCATGAACACTGAAGCTTTCTTT
CATRRMNTEAFF
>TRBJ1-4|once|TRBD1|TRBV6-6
TGTGCCAGCGGTGGACAGGGACTATGGGAAAAACTGTTTTTT
CASGGQGLWEKLFF
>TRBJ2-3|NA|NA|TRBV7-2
TGTGCCAGCAGCTTAGATAGCCGGGCCACAGATACGCAGTATTTT
CASSLDSRATDTQYF
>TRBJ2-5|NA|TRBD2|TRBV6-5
TGTGCCAGCAGTTACGGGACTAGCGGGAGTTTGGAGACCCAGTACTTC
CASSYGTSGSLETQYF
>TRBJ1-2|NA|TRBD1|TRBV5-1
TGCGCCAGCAGCCTCCAAACGGGACAGGGGAACTATGGCTACACCTTC
CASSLQTGQGNYGYTF
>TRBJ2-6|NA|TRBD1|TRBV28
TGTGCCAGCAGGCCCCCGTCGACAGGGGGCGTCTCTGGGGCCAACGTCCTGACTTTC
CASRPPSTGGVSGANVLTF
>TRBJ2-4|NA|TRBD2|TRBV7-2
TGTGCCAGCAGTGAACGGACTAGCGGCCTACTGGGAAACATTCAGTACTTC
CASSERTSGLLGNIQYF
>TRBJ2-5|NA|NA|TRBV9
TGTGCCAGCAGCGTAGGAAACACAGCGAGGGAGACCCAGTACTTC
CASSVGNTARETQYF
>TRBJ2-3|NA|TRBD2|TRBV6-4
TGTGCCAGCAGTGACTCCGGCGGGAGAGGCACAGATACGCAGTATTTT
CASSDSGGRGTDTQYF
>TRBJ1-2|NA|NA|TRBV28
TGTGCCAGCACGCGGCAGTCTTTCCTCCTCTACACCTTC
CASTRQSFLLYTF
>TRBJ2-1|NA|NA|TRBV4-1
TGCGCCAGCAGCCTTCCAGCAGGGCTGGTAGGTCGAGACAATGAGCAGTTCTTC
CASSLPAGLVGRDNEQFF
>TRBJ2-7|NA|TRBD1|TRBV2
TGTGCCAGCAAAACCGGACAGGTCTCCTACGAGCAGTACTTC
CASKTGQVSYEQYF
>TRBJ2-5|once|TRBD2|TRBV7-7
TGTGCTAGCAGCCCAGAATCCGGGACTAGCGGGAGGCGGCTAGAGACCCAGTACTTC
CASSPESGTSGRRLETQYF
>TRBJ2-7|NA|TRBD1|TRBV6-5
TGTGCCAGCAGTTCCCAGACAGGGCCCTACGAGCAGTACTTC
CASSSQTGPYEQYF
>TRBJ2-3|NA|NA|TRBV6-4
TGTGCCAGCAGTGAGTTGGCAGGCACAGATACGCAGTATTTT
CASSELAGTDTQYF
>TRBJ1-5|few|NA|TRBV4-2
TGTGCCAGCAGCCACTCGGGTCAGCCCCAGCATTTT
CASSHSGQPQHF